This TCR beta chain was retrieved from a study of early T cells in non-severe SARS-CoV-2 infection. Across the study: The study sequenced bulk RNA from unsorted whole blood, with chains unpaired. Findings and caveats of the study: The VDJdb matching leaned toward anti-spike CD8 responses and overlooked private and CD4 specificities.

The CDR3 is made up of 14 amino acids. Deletions cut 3 bases from V and 4 bases from J, with 10 bases between. Germline V lookup: CDR1 MDHEN, CDR2 SYDVKM. This clonotype was observed many times. Its antigen is unknown. Individual cDNA molecules were tagged with unique molecular identifiers, the study reported. TCRdb reanalysed the 5' RACE reads using MiXCR and keeps one entry per CDR3 protein. The profile covers more than 65,000 distinct CDR3 sequences, with about 14% appearing a single time and about 4% taken by the ten largest. The source is an adult who was a healthcare worker with PCR-confirmed SARS-CoV-2 infection or an uninfected control (not recorded which). This sequence joins TRBV28 and TRBJ2-4; D perhaps matches TRBD1 (5 bases). The sample consisted of whole blood, taken at baseline. The CDR3 nucleotides are TGTGCCAGCAGTTTGTCAGGGCCAAAAAACATTCAGTACTTC. Residues: CASSLSGPKNIQYF.